A selection of T cell receptor beta chains follows, all from one sample in a study of CD8+CD57+ T cells in acquired aplastic anemia. TCRdb independently ran MiXCR on the reads; one entry per CDR3 protein. The table lists 200,000 to 250,000 distinct CDR3 sequences, around 63% of them singletons. Material for sequencing was sorted CD4+, CD8+, or CD8+CD57+ T cells (not recorded which) from PBMCs. Every receptor here comes from a human donor in good health. Both conserved end residues are part of each CDR3. Fields, in order: J gene, clone size, V gene, CDR3 length, D gene, CDR3 protein, CDR3 DNA. D genes are given only for firm matches. Only part of the rows carry a size: once, few, many, or a class if the clone is expanded.

J: TRBJ2-3
size: many
V: TRBV6-6
length: 14
D: TRBD1
CDR3: CAGQGAYGTDTQYF
DNA: TGTGCCGGGCAGGGGGCATACGGCACAGATACGCAGTATTTT

J: TRBJ2-1
size: NA
V: TRBV14
length: 16
D: NA
CDR3: CASTRGESRSYNEQFF
DNA: TGTGCCAGCACCCGTGGGGAGAGTCGTTCCTACAATGAGCAGTTCTTC

J: TRBJ1-5
size: NA
V: TRBV10-3
length: 12
D: NA
CDR3: CATGDSNQPQHF
DNA: TGTGCAACCGGGGATAGCAATCAGCCCCAGCATTTT

J: TRBJ2-6
size: NA
V: TRBV24-1
length: 17
D: NA
CDR3: CATSDWEKASGANVLTF
DNA: TGTGCCACCAGTGATTGGGAGAAGGCCTCTGGGGCCAACGTCCTGACTTTC

J: TRBJ1-5
size: NA
V: TRBV10-3
length: 14
D: TRBD1
CDR3: CAISVDRGNQPQHF
DNA: TGTGCCATCAGCGTTGACAGGGGCAATCAGCCCCAGCATTTT

J: TRBJ2-3
size: many
V: TRBV7-9
length: 15
D: NA
CDR3: CASSYGQSSTDTQYF
DNA: TGTGCCAGCAGCTATGGACAGTCTAGCACAGATACGCAGTATTTT

J: TRBJ2-7
size: NA
V: TRBV19
length: 16
D: NA
CDR3: CASSVGESSWGLEQYF
DNA: TGTGCCAGTTCCGTTGGCGAGAGCAGTTGGGGCTTGGAGCAGTACTTC

J: TRBJ2-1
size: NA
V: TRBV19
length: 16
D: NA
CDR3: CASMGLTGDFYNEQFF
DNA: TGTGCCAGTATGGGTTTAACAGGGGACTTTTACAATGAGCAGTTCTTC

J: TRBJ2-5
size: NA
V: TRBV29-1
length: 12
D: NA
CDR3: CSVVGQEETQYF
DNA: TGCAGCGTTGTAGGGCAGGAAGAGACCCAGTACTTC

J: TRBJ1-2
size: NA
V: TRBV5-1
length: 13
D: NA
CDR3: CASSFAGGDGYTF
DNA: TGCGCCAGCAGCTTTGCAGGAGGTGATGGCTACACCTTC

J: TRBJ2-7
size: NA
V: TRBV5-1
length: 15
D: NA
CDR3: CASSLGGPSLPEQYF
DNA: TGCGCCAGCAGCTTGGGTGGCCCTTCCTTGCCCGAGCAGTACTTC

J: TRBJ1-6
size: NA
V: TRBV2
length: 14
D: NA
CDR3: CASSVLTENSPLHF
DNA: TGTGCCAGCAGCGTACTCACGGAGAATTCACCCCTCCACTTT

J: TRBJ2-1
size: NA
V: TRBV15
length: 13
D: NA
CDR3: CATSRGRVDEQFF
DNA: TGTGCCACCAGCAGGGGTAGGGTCGATGAGCAGTTCTTC

J: TRBJ2-7
size: NA
V: TRBV20-1
length: 13
D: TRBD1
CDR3: CSAKGPGGYEQYF
DNA: TGCAGTGCTAAGGGTCCAGGGGGCTACGAGCAGTACTTC

J: TRBJ2-1
size: NA
V: TRBV12-5
length: 12
D: NA
CDR3: CASGLVLGSLFF
DNA: TGTGCTAGTGGTTTGGTCTTGGGCAGCCTTTTCTTC

J: TRBJ1-2
size: NA
V: TRBV7-2
length: 15
D: NA
CDR3: CASSSNPGPNYGYTF
DNA: TGTGCCAGCAGCTCAAATCCGGGTCCTAACTATGGCTACACCTTC